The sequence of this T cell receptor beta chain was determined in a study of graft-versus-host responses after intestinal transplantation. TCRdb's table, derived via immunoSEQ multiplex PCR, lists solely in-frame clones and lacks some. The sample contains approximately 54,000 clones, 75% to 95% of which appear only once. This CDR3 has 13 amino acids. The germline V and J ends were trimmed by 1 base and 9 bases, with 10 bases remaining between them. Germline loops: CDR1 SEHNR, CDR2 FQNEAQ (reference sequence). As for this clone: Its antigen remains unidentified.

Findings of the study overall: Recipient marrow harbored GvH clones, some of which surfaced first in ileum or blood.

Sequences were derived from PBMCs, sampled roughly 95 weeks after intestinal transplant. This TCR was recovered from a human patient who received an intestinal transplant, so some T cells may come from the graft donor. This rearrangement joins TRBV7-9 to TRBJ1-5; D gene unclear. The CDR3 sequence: CASSLVAGRPQHF. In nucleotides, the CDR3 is TGTGCCAGCAGCTTAGTCGCGGGGAGGCCCCAGCATTTT. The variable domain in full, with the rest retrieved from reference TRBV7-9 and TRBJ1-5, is DTGVSQNPRHKITKRGQNVTFRCDPISEHNRLYWYRQTLGQGPEFLTYFQNEAQLEKSRLLSDRFSAERPKGSFSTLEIQRTEQGDSAMYLCASSLVAGRPQHFGDGTRLSIL.